The clone carrying this TCR beta chain has at least ten counts. Its target is unknown. The data originate from a study of prognosis after radiotherapy for stage I lung cancer. Broader study findings: Diminished Shannon entropy following stereotactic body radiation therapy characterized patients who developed distant metastases.

TCR beta CDR3 was amplified from genomic DNA by two-round multiplex PCR. Primers (each specific to one TRBV or TRBJ gene) were used in first-round PCR. TCRdb analysed the multiplex PCR reads with MiXCR anew, one entry per CDR3 protein. The sample gives more than 30,000 distinct CDR3 sequences, 42% of which show up once; 15% to 17% is in the top ten. The sequence was obtained from a donor over 45 with non-small cell lung cancer. The sequencing here drew on PBMCs, taken before or after stereotactic body radiation therapy (not recorded which).

The DNA for the CDR3 is TGTGCCAGCAGCATTGGAAGACTAGCGGGCCGCACAGATACGCAGTATTTT. Its translation is CASSIGRLAGRTDTQYF. The chain links TRBV7-2 to TRBJ2-3; 10 nucleotides match TRBD2. Germline CDR1 and CDR2: SGHTA and FQGNSA. The CDR3 is 17 residues long. Trimming cost V 5 bases and J 1 base; bases outside gene matches: 9.